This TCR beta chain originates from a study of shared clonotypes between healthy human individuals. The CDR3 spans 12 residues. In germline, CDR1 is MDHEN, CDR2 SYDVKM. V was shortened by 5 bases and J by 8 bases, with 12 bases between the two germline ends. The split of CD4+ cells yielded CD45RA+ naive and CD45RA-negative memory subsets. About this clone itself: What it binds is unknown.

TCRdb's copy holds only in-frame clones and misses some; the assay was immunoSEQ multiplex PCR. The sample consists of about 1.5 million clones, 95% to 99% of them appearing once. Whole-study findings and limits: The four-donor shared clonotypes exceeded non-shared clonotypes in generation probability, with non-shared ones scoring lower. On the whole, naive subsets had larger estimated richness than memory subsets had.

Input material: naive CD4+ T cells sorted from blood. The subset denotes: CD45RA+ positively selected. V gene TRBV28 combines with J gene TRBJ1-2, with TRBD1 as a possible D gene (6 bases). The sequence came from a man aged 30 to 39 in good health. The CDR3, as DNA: TGTGCCAGCAGTCCGACAGGAAGAGGCTACACCTTC. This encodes CASSPTGRGYTF.